This entry is about one T cell receptor beta chain. What it recognizes is unknown. This sample also contains other DNA sequences that code for the same CDR3. This entry is derived from a study of shared clonotypes between healthy human individuals. The study, taken as a whole, reports: Non-shared clonotypes displayed generation probabilities falling below those of clonotypes present in all four donors.

Germline loops: CDR1 SGDLS, CDR2 YYNGEE. The CDR3 totals 14 residues. Trimming cost V 3 bases and J 4 bases; bases outside gene matches: 5. Generated by immunoSEQ multiplex PCR, the TCRdb table keeps only in-frame clones and is missing some. The sample has 950,000 to 1,100,000 clones, 78% seen once. The receptor was derived from a man in his late teens or twenties in good health. Some clones in this sample may be carry-over from other donors' samples. The chain carries TRBV9 and TRBJ1-1; 8 bases align to TRBD1. Sequenced: memory CD4+ T cells from PBMCs. Subset denoted: CD45RA-negative fraction. The CDR3 loop reads CASSAGQGGTEAFF. DNA for the CDR3: TGTGCCAGCAGCGCCGGACAGGGAGGCACTGAAGCTTTCTTT.